What follows are 2 T cell receptor beta chains derived from one specimen sequenced in a study of blood T cell repertoires in COVID-19. TCRdb's copy holds only in-frame clones and misses some; the assay was immunoSEQ multiplex PCR. The table shows tens of thousands of clones, with 80% to 85% occurring only once. Sequencing was carried out using peripheral blood. The receptor source for this set is a man aged 30 to 45 with COVID-19, enrolled during active disease.

The chain joins TRBV20-1 to TRBJ2-2, with D perhaps TRBD1 (6 bases). Deletions cut 3 bases from V and 2 bases from J, with 16 bases between. Germline V lookup: CDR1 DFQATT, CDR2 SNEGSKA (reference sequence). The length of the CDR3 is 16 residues. The CDR3 DNA sequence: TGCAGTGCTAGTCCCAGGGGCAGGGAAAACACCGGGGAGCTGTTTTTT. This sequence encodes CSASPRGRENTGELFF.

The chain uses TRBV5-5 and TRBJ1-2, with D possibly being TRBD1 (6 bases). The germline V and J ends were trimmed by 0 bases and 4 bases, with 13 bases remaining between them. Germline-derived CDR1 and CDR2 are SGHKS and YYEKEE (reference sequence). This CDR3 region has 15 residues. Here the CDR3 reads CASSLAAGVGYGYTF. CDR3 coding DNA: TGTGCCAGCAGCTTGGCCGCAGGGGTCGGCTATGGCTACACCTTC. The complete variable domain, with remaining parts taken from reference TRBV5-5 and TRBJ1-2, reads DAGVTQSPTHLIKTRGQQVTLRCSPISGHKSVSWYQQVLGQGPQFIFQYYEKEERGRGNFPDRFSARQFPNYSSELNVNALLLGDSALYLCASSLAAGVGYGYTFGSGTRLTVV.